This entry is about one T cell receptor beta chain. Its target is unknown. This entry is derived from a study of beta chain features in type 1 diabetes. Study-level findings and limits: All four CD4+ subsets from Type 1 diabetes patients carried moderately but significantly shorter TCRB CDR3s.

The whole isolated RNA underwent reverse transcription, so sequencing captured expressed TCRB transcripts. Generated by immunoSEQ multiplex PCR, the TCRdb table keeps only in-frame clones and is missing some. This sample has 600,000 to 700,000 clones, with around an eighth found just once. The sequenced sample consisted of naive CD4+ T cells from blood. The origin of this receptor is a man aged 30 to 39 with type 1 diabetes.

The CDR3 loop reads CASSMSGTVSYNEQFF. The CDR3 region has the DNA TGTGCCAGCAGCATGAGCGGGACAGTGTCCTACAATGAGCAGTTCTTC. The genes are TRBV7-2 and TRBJ2-1; D assignment may be TRBD1 or TRBD2 (7 bases each). With 5 bases removed from V and 1 base from J, the gap between germline ends came to 15 bases. In germline, CDR1 is SGHTA, CDR2 FQGNSA. CDR3 length: 16 residues.